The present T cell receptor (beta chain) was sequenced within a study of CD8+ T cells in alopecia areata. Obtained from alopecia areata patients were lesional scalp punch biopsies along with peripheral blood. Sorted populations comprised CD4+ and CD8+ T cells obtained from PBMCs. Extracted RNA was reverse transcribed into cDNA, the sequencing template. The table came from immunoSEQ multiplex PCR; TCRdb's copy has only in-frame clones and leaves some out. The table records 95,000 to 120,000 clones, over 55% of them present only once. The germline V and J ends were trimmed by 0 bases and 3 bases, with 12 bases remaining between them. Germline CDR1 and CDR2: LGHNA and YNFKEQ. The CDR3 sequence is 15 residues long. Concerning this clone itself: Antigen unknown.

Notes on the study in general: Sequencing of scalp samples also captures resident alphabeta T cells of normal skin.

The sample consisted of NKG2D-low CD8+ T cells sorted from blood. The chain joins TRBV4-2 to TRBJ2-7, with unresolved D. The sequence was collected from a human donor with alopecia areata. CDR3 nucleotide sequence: TGTGCCAGCAGCCAAGAAGAGCCCCTAAACTACGAGCAGTACTTC. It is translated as CASSQEEPLNYEQYF.